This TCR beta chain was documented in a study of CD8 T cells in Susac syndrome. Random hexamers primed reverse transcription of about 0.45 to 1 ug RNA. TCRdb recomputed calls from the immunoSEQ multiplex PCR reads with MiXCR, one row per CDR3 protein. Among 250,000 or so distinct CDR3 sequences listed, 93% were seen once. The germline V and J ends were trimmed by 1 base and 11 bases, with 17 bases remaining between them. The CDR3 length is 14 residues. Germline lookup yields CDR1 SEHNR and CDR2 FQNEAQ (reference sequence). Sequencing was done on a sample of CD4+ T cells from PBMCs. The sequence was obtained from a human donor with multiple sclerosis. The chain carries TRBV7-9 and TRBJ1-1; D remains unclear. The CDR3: CASSLEGVLGDAFF. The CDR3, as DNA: TGTGCCAGCAGCTTAGAGGGAGTCCTGGGTGATGCTTTCTTT.